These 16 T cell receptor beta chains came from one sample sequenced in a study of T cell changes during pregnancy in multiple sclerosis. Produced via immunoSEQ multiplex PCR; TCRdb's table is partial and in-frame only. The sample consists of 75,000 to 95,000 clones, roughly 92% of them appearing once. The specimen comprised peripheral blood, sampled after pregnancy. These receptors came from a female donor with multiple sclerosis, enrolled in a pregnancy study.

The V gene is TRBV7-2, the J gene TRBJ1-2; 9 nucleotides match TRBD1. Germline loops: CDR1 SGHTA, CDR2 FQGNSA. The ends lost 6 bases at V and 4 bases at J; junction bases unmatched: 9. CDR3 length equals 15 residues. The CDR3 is CASSFTGGQGYGYTF. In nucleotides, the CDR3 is TGTGCCAGCAGTTTTACAGGGGGCCAAGGCTATGGCTACACCTTC.

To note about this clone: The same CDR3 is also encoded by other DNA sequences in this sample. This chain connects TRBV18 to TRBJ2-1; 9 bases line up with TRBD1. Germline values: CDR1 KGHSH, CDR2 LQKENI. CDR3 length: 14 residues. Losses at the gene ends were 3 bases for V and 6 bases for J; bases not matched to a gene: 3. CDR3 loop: CASSPPGQGNEQFF. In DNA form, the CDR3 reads TGTGCCAGCTCACCCCCGGGACAGGGCAATGAGCAGTTCTTC.

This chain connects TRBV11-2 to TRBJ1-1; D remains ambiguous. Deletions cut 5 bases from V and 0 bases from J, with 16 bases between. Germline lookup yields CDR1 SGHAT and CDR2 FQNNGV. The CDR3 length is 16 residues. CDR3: CASSPTAGGVNTEAFF. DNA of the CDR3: TGTGCCAGCAGCCCAACGGCCGGCGGGGTGAACACTGAAGCTTTCTTT.

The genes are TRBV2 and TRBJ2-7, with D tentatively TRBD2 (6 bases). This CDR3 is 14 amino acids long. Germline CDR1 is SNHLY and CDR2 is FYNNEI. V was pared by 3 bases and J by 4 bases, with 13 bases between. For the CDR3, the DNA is TGTGCCAGCAGTGAGGGGGAGGTTTGGTACGAGCAGTACTTC. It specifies CASSEGEVWYEQYF.

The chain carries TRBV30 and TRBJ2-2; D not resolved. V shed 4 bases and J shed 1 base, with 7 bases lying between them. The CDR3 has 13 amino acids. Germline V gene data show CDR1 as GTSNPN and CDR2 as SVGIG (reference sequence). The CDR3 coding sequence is TGTGCCTGGAACGAGCTGAACACCGGGGAGCTGTTTTTT. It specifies CAWNELNTGELFF.

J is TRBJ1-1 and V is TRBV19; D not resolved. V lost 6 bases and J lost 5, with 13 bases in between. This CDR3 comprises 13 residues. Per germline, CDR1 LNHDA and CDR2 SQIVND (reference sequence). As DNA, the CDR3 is TGTGCCAGTAGCCTACCGCGGGCGACTGAAGCTTTCTTT. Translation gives CASSLPRATEAFF.

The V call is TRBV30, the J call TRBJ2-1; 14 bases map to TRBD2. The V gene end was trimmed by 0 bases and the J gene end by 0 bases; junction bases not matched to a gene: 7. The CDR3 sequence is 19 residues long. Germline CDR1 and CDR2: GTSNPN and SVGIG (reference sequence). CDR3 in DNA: TGTGCCTGGAGTGTATGGACTAGCGGGGGGTATAGCTCCTACAATGAGCAGTTCTTC. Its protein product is CAWSVWTSGGYSSYNEQFF.

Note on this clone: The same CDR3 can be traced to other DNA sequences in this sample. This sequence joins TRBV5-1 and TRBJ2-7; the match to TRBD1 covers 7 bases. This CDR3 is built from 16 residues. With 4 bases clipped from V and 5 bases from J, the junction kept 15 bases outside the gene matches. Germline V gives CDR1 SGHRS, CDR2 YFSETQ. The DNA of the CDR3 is TGCGCCAGCAGCCCGTTGGGACAGACGTTAAAGGACGAGCAGTACTTC. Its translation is CASSPLGQTLKDEQYF.

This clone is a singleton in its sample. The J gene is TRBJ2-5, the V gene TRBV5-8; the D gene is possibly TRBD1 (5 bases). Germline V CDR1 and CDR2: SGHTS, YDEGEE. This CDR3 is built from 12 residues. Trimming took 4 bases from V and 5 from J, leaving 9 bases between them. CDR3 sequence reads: CASSGARETQYF. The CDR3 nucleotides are TGTGCCAGCAGCGGGGCTCGGGAGACCCAGTACTTC.

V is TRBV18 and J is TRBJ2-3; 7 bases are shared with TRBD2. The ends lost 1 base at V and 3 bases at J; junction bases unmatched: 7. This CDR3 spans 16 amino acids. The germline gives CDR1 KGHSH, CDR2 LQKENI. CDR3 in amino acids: CASSPLSGIGTDTQYF. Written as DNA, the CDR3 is TGTGCCAGCTCACCACTGAGCGGGATTGGAACAGATACGCAGTATTTT.

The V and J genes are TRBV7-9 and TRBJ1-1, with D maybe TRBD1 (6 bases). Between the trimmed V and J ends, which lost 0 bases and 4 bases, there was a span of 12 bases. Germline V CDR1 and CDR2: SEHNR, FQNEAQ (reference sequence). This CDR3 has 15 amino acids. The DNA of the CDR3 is TGTGCCAGCAGCTTAGCTCGGGGGGCGGGCACTGAAGCTTTCTTT. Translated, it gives CASSLARGAGTEAFF.

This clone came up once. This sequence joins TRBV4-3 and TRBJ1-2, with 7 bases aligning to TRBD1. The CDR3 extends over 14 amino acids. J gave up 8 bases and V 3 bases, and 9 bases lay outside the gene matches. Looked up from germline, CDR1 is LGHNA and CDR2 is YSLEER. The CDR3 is CASSQIDRAGGYTF. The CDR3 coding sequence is TGCGCCAGCAGCCAGATTGACAGGGCGGGGGGCTACACCTTC.

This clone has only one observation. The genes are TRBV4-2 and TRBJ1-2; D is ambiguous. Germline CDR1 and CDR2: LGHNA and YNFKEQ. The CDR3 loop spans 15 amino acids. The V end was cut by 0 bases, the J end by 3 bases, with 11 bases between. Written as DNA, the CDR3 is TGTGCCAGCAGCCAAGATCTTCAGGTGTACTATGGCTACACCTTC. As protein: CASSQDLQVYYGYTF.

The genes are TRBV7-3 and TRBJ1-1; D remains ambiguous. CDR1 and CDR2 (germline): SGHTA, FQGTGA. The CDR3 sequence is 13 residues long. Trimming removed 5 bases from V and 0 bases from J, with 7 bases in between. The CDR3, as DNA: TGTGCCAGCAGCAAGAGGATGAACACTGAAGCTTTCTTT. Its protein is CASSKRMNTEAFF.

CDR3: CAWSPQPGGANVETQYF. The CDR3 DNA reads as TGTGCCTGGAGTCCCCAGCCGGGGGGAGCCAATGTAGAGACCCAGTACTTC. The chain couples TRBV30 to TRBJ2-5; 7 bases fit TRBD2. Unmatched junction bases numbered 16, after V lost 2 bases and J lost 4 bases. The CDR3 has 17 residues. CDR1 and CDR2 (germline): GTSNPN, SVGIG (reference sequence).

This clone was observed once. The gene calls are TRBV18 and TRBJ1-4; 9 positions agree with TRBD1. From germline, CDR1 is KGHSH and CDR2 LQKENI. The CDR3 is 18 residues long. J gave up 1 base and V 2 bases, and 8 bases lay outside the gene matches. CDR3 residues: CASSPETGGDITNEKLFF. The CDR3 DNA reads TGTGCCAGCTCACCAGAAACAGGGGGCGACATAACTAATGAAAAACTGTTTTTT. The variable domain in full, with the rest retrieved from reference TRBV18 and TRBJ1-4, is NAGVMQNPRHLVRRRGQEARLRCSPMKGHSHVYWYRQLPEEGLKFMVYLQKENIIDESGMPKERFSAEFPKEGPSILRIQQVVRGDSAAYFCASSPETGGDITNEKLFFGSGTQLSVL.